The rows below give T cell receptor beta chains drawn from one sample of a study of T cells after yellow fever vaccination. TCRdb called the 5' RACE reads again in MiXCR, with one record for every CDR3 protein. The data show 240,000 or so distinct CDR3 sequences, around 7% seen once. Sequencing was performed on CD4+ T cells sorted from PBMCs, taken 15 days after the yellow fever booster vaccination. Receptor source: a man between 25 and 39 years old who received the YFV17D yellow fever vaccine. CDR3s include the opening cysteine and the closing phenylalanine or tryptophan. A D gene is named only where the DNA matches it firmly. The size field is filled for only some rows; it gives once, few, many or a size class.

clone_size | d_call | j_call | v_call | cdr3_aa | cdr3_nt
few | - | TRBJ2-5 | TRBV7-7 | CASSPGTYETQYF | TGTGCCAGCAGCCCCGGGACCTACGAGACCCAGTACTTC
- | TRBD1 | TRBJ2-7 | TRBV5-1 | CASCGTGIEQYF | TGCGCCAGCTGCGGGACAGGGATCGAGCAGTACTTC
few | - | TRBJ2-3 | TRBV20-1 | CSQRVGDTQYF | TGCAGCCAACGGGTAGGGGATACGCAGTATTTT
many | TRBD2 | TRBJ2-5 | TRBV7-2 | CASSLVAGGAETQYF | TGTGCCAGCAGCTTAGTTGCGGGGGGGGCAGAGACCCAGTACTTC
many | - | TRBJ2-6 | TRBV5-1 | CASSELSGANVLTF | TGCGCCAGCAGCGAGCTCTCTGGGGCCAACGTCCTGACTTTC
- | - | TRBJ1-4 | TRBV20-1 | CSARDIETDLNEKLFF | TGCAGTGCTAGAGATATTGAGACAGACCTTAATGAAAAACTGTTTTTT
- | - | TRBJ2-3 | TRBV29-1 | CSVPGWTDTQYF | TGCAGCGTTCCGGGATGGACAGATACGCAGTATTTT
many | TRBD2 | TRBJ2-3 | TRBV12-3/TRBV12-4 | CASTWASGSITDTQYF | TGTGCCAGCACCTGGGCTAGCGGGAGCATCACAGATACGCAGTATTTT
- | TRBD2 | TRBJ2-1 | TRBV6-5 | CASSSWTSGSNEQFF | TGTGCCAGCAGTTCTTGGACTAGCGGGAGTAATGAGCAGTTCTTC
many | TRBD1 | TRBJ1-2 | TRBV5-1 | CASNTGGLNYGYTF | TGCGCCAGTAATACAGGGGGACTTAACTATGGCTACACCTTC
- | TRBD2 | TRBJ2-7 | TRBV15 | CATSRDSGRAEEQYF | TGTGCCACCAGCAGAGATAGCGGGAGGGCCGAGGAGCAGTACTTC
- | - | TRBJ2-5 | TRBV5-8 | CASSPRTAGETQYF | TGTGCCAGCAGCCCCAGGACAGCGGGAGAGACCCAGTACTTC
many | TRBD2 | TRBJ2-1 | TRBV20-1 | CSARAAGRAYNEQFF | TGCAGTGCTAGAGCGGCCGGGAGGGCCTACAATGAGCAGTTCTTC
many | TRBD2 | TRBJ2-3 | TRBV6-1 | CASSGGLAPDTQYF | TGTGCCAGCAGTGGCGGACTAGCTCCAGATACGCAGTATTTT
few | - | TRBJ2-3 | TRBV11-1 | CATAGHNTDTQYF | TGTGCCACGGCGGGACACAACACAGATACGCAGTATTTT
few | TRBD1 | TRBJ2-3 | TRBV10-3 | CAITGTERTDTQYF | TGTGCCATCACCGGGACAGAGCGCACAGATACGCAGTATTTT
few | TRBD1 | TRBJ1-5 | TRBV15 | CATSRVDRGVQPQHF | TGTGCCACCAGCAGAGTGGACAGGGGTGTACAGCCCCAGCATTTT
- | - | TRBJ2-7 | TRBV20-1 | CSASAQGSGYEQYF | TGCAGTGCTTCCGCCCAGGGTAGCGGCTACGAGCAGTACTTC
many | TRBD2 | TRBJ2-3 | TRBV28 | CASSLALAGADTQYF | TGTGCCAGCAGCCTAGCGCTAGCGGGAGCAGATACGCAGTATTTT
- | - | TRBJ2-7 | TRBV20-1 | CSAPFQEGPYEQYF | TGCAGTGCCCCCTTTCAAGAGGGGCCCTACGAGCAGTACTTC
few | TRBD2 | TRBJ2-5 | TRBV7-6 | CASSLEWRASGSPGTQYF | TGTGCCAGCAGCTTAGAGTGGAGGGCTAGCGGGAGCCCAGGGACCCAGTACTTC
- | TRBD2 | TRBJ2-2 | TRBV5-1 | CASTGLAGVDTGELFF | TGCGCCAGCACGGGACTAGCGGGAGTTGACACCGGGGAGCTGTTTTTT
few | - | TRBJ1-5 | TRBV12-3/TRBV12-4 | CASSSNIGVQPQHF | TGTGCCAGCAGCTCGAATATTGGGGTTCAGCCCCAGCATTTT
few | - | TRBJ2-7 | TRBV15 | CATSIRGEQYF | TGTGCCACCAGCATCAGGGGCGAGCAGTACTTC
few | - | TRBJ2-4 | TRBV27 | CATRGAGVHIQYF | TGTGCCACCAGGGGGGCGGGAGTCCACATTCAGTACTTC
few | - | TRBJ2-7 | TRBV18 | CASSQPRARLYEQYF | TGTGCCAGCTCACAACCTCGGGCCCGGCTATACGAGCAGTACTTC
many | TRBD2 | TRBJ2-3 | TRBV5-1 | CASSRTSTGTDTQYF | TGCGCCAGCAGCAGGACTAGCACCGGCACAGATACGCAGTATTTT
- | - | TRBJ1-3 | TRBV14 | CASSPRQANSGNTIYF | TGTGCCAGCAGCCCGCGACAGGCTAACTCTGGAAACACCATATATTTT
many | TRBD2 | TRBJ2-1 | TRBV25-1 | CASSGGPLAGTYNEQFF | TGTGCCAGCAGTGGCGGGCCCCTAGCGGGAACCTACAATGAGCAGTTCTTC
- | - | TRBJ2-1 | TRBV11-2 | CASSLAREYNEQFF | TGTGCCAGCAGCTTAGCCCGGGAATACAATGAGCAGTTCTTC
- | - | TRBJ2-5 | TRBV12-3/TRBV12-4 | CASSFHSNAETQYF | TGTGCCAGCAGTTTCCACTCAAACGCGGAGACCCAGTACTTC
- | TRBD1 | TRBJ2-3 | TRBV24-1 | CATSDHAGTAVHF | TGTGCCACCAGTGACCATGCCGGGACAGCGGTCCATTTT
many | - | TRBJ2-7 | TRBV7-9 | CASSPSHYEQYF | TGTGCCAGCAGCCCTAGCCACTACGAGCAGTACTTC
- | - | TRBJ1-5 | TRBV5-6 | CASSFDGNQPQHF | TGTGCCAGCAGCTTCGACGGTAATCAGCCCCAGCATTTT
many | TRBD2 | TRBJ2-3 | TRBV5-1 | CASSPLAGGGEGTDTQYF | TGCGCCAGCAGCCCACTAGCGGGAGGAGGAGAGGGCACAGATACGCAGTATTTT
many | TRBD2 | TRBJ2-3 | TRBV24-1 | CATARGLAGGTDTQYF | TGTGCCACAGCCCGGGGACTAGCGGGAGGAACAGATACGCAGTATTTT
few | - | TRBJ2-5 | TRBV29-1 | CSVAPGPRQTQYF | TGCAGCGTGGCTCCGGGACCCCGGCAGACCCAGTACTTC